One sample yielded the 23 T cell receptor beta chains listed below, sequenced in a study of CD4+ T cells in melanoma. This table comes from immunoSEQ multiplex PCR, and its TCRdb copy is limited to in-frame clones, with some not included. The table shows 20,000 to 25,000 clones, with around 80% occurring only once. Material: cells from a culture (not recorded whether cultured in vitro). The receptors here all came from a human donor with melanoma.

The chain links TRBV14 to TRBJ1-3, with D possibly TRBD1 on 6 matching bases. The CDR3 runs to 16 residues. CDR1 is SGHDN, CDR2 FVKESK, per germline. Trimming left V 2 bases short and J 8 bases short, with 19 bases between. CDR3 region: CASSQSRLRGRDTIYF. The CDR3 DNA reads TGTGCCAGCAGCCAATCTCGGCTCAGGGGAAGGGACACCATATATTTT. The full variable domain, in which reference TRBV14 and TRBJ1-3 provide the parts outside the CDR3, is EAGVTQFPSHSVIEKGQTVTLRCDPISGHDNLYWYRRVMGKEIKFLLHFVKESKQDESGMPNNRFLAERTGGTYSTLKVQPAELEDSGVYFCASSQSRLRGRDTIYFGEGSWLTVV.

V gene TRBV5-1 combines with J gene TRBJ2-7; D may be TRBD2 (7 bases). Trimming pared 6 bases from V and 1 base from J, leaving 20 bases between. Germline V gene sequence: CDR1 SGHRS, CDR2 YFSETQ. This CDR3 region has 16 residues. CDR3 sequence: CASTPGGGVVSYEQYF. CDR3 sequence (DNA): TGCGCCAGCACCCCTGGGGGGGGCGTCGTGTCCTACGAGCAGTACTTC.

This clone was detected a few times. The chain is built from TRBV5-1 and TRBJ2-7; D perhaps matches TRBD1 (6 bases). Trimming stripped 2 bases from V and 2 bases from J, with 11 bases between. There are 14 residues in the CDR3. From germline, CDR1 is SGHRS and CDR2 YFSETQ. The CDR3 nucleotides are TGCGCCAGCAGCTTAGGGACAACAACCTACGAGCAGTACTTC. Amino acids: CASSLGTTTYEQYF.

The J gene is TRBJ2-4, the V gene TRBV13; D gene unclear. The CDR3 has 14 amino acids. V gave up 3 bases and J gave up 6 bases, with 12 bases separating them. CDR1 and CDR2 from the germline V gene are PRHDT and FYEKMQ (reference sequence). The CDR3 DNA is TGTGCCAGCAGCTTTCCGACTGACGGAAACATTCAGTACTTC. Its translation is CASSFPTDGNIQYF. The full variable domain, its missing parts supplied by reference TRBV13 and TRBJ2-4, is AAGVIQSPRHLIKEKRETATLKCYPIPRHDTVYWYQQGPGQDPQFLISFYEKMQSDKGSIPDRFSAQQFSDYHSELNMSSLELGDSALYFCASSFPTDGNIQYFGAGTRLSVL.

The chain recombines TRBV4-2 with TRBJ1-2; D is unresolved. The CDR3 contains 14 residues. The V end lost 3 bases, the J end lost 7 bases, and 15 bases lay between the germline ends. CDR1 and CDR2 from the germline V gene are LGHNA and YNFKEQ. The CDR3 protein is CASSQDQTVFGYTF. Here the CDR3 DNA reads TGTGCCAGCAGCCAGGATCAGACGGTTTTTGGCTACACCTTC.

CDR3: CASSSQGNTEAFF. The DNA for the CDR3 is TGTGCCAGCAGTTCGCAAGGGAATACTGAAGCTTTCTTT. This rearrangement joins TRBV6-6 to TRBJ1-1; unclear D gene. The CDR3 is 13 residues long. Trimming left V 4 bases short and J 5 bases short, with 11 bases between. Germline V CDR1 and CDR2: MNHNY, SVGAGI (reference sequence).

The rearrangement uses TRBV25-1 and TRBJ1-1; TRBD1 matches 7 bases. This CDR3 is built from 17 residues. Germline CDR1 and CDR2: MGHDK and SYGVNS. The V and J ends lost 4 bases and 3 bases, in that order; junction bases with no gene match: 14. CDR3 sequence (DNA): TGTGCCAGCAGTGGAGGGGACGGGGAGGGGGCGGACACTGAAGCTTTCTTT. This translates into CASSGGDGEGADTEAFF. Full variable domain (missing parts from reference TRBV25-1 and TRBJ1-1): EADIYQTPRYLVIGTGKKITLECSQTMGHDKMYWYQQDPGMELHLIHYSYGVNSTEKGDLSSESTVSRIRTEHFPLTLESARPSHTSQYLCASSGGDGEGADTEAFFGQGTRLTVV.

The J gene is TRBJ1-5, the V gene TRBV2, with unresolved D. The ends were cut back, 3 bases at V and 1 base at J, with 4 bases in the middle. CDR1 SNHLY and CDR2 FYNNEI come from the germline V gene. This CDR3 has 13 residues. The CDR3 spells CASSDDSNQPQHF. CDR3 sequence (DNA): TGTGCCAGCAGTGATGACAGCAATCAGCCCCAGCATTTT.

The genes are TRBV5-5 and TRBJ2-5; tentatively, D is TRBD2 (6 bases). The CDR3 extends over 15 amino acids. The germline V gene has CDR1 SGHKS and CDR2 YYEKEE (reference sequence). V lost 5 bases and J 5 bases, leaving 19 bases between the germline ends. The CDR3 is CASSRGDWETETQYF. CDR3 in DNA: TGTGCCAGCAGTCGCGGGGATTGGGAAACGGAGACCCAGTACTTC.

This CDR3 is CASSRTTGLGTDTQYF. CDR3 nucleotides: TGTGCCAGCAGCCGTACGACAGGGCTCGGCACAGATACGCAGTATTTT. The chain has TRBV7-3 and TRBJ2-3; 7 nucleotides align to TRBD1. The V and J ends lost 5 bases and 1 base, in that order; junction bases with no gene match: 9. Germline assignment: CDR1 SGHTA and CDR2 FQGTGA. CDR3 length: 16 amino acids.

The J gene is TRBJ1-4, the V gene TRBV4-2; 8 bases map to TRBD1. This CDR3 is built from 15 residues. Germline V lookup: CDR1 LGHNA, CDR2 YNFKEQ. Losses at the gene ends were 1 base for V and 8 bases for J; bases not matched to a gene: 6. CDR3 DNA: TGTGCCAGCAGCCAAGGCCCGACAGGGGACGAAAAACTGTTTTTT. Its translation: CASSQGPTGDEKLFF.

The V call is TRBV11-2, the J call TRBJ2-3; either TRBD1 or TRBD2 may supply D (5 bases each). CDR3 length: 15 amino acids. CDR1 is SGHAT and CDR2 is FQNNGV in the germline V gene. Trimming pared 8 bases from V and 6 bases from J, leaving 21 bases between. CDR3 protein: CASASTRAGTDTQYF. The CDR3 DNA reads as TGTGCCAGCGCCTCAACCAGGGCAGGGACGGATACGCAGTATTTT.

The gene calls are TRBV18 and TRBJ1-1, with TRBD1 as a possible D gene (5 bases). The CDR3 loop spans 14 amino acids. Germline loops: CDR1 KGHSH, CDR2 LQKENI. With 2 bases removed from V and 3 bases from J, the gap between germline ends came to 10 bases. The CDR3 here is CASSPFWGYTEAFF. The CDR3, as DNA: TGTGCCAGCTCACCATTTTGGGGGTACACTGAAGCTTTCTTT.

A single count supports this clone. The chain joins TRBV18 to TRBJ1-2; no clear D gene. This CDR3 region has 13 residues. Trimming pared 3 bases from V and 7 bases from J, leaving 12 bases between. Germline-derived CDR1 and CDR2 are KGHSH and LQKENI. CDR3 residues: CASSPRKDSGYTF. The CDR3 nucleotides read TGTGCCAGCTCACCCCGGAAGGACTCTGGCTACACCTTC.

Comments on this clone: The sample has other DNA sequences that encode this CDR3 too. This sequence joins TRBV15 and TRBJ2-7, with D maybe TRBD2 (5 bases). The CDR3 extends over 13 amino acids. The germline gives CDR1 LNHNV, CDR2 YYDKDF (reference sequence). V shed 0 bases and J shed 4 bases, with 7 bases lying between them. The CDR3 DNA follows: TGTGCCACCAGCAGAGATCGCGGGTACGAGCAGTACTTC. Its translation is CATSRDRGYEQYF.

This chain joins TRBV7-2 and TRBJ1-2; possibly TRBD1 for D (6 bases). Germline V CDR1 and CDR2: SGHTA, FQGNSA. V was clipped by 5 bases and J by 3 bases, with 16 bases between them. The CDR3 has 15 amino acids. The CDR3 loop is CASSPDTGFYYGYTF. The CDR3 region has the DNA TGTGCCAGCAGCCCCGACACAGGGTTTTACTATGGCTACACCTTC.

J is TRBJ2-5 and V is TRBV11-2; TRBD1 matches at 7 bases. V was clipped by 2 bases and J by 0 bases; unmatched bases: 9. Germline-derived CDR1 and CDR2 are SGHAT and FQNNGV. CDR3 length: 17 amino acids. CDR3 bases: TGTGCCAGCAGCTTAAATCTTTACAGGGGCGACCAAGAGACCCAGTACTTC. Translation: CASSLNLYRGDQETQYF.

As DNA, the CDR3 is TGTGCCAGCGGTCCGGACATGCTTGCTGAAGCTTTCTTT. It codes for CASGPDMLAEAFF. The chain recombines TRBV2 with TRBJ1-1, with a possible D match to TRBD1 (5 bases). Germline V gives CDR1 SNHLY, CDR2 FYNNEI. This CDR3 is 13 amino acids long. The V and J ends lost 8 bases and 6 bases respectively, with 16 bases between them.

The V gene is TRBV30, the J gene TRBJ2-7, with D maybe TRBD1 (6 bases). Per the germline V gene, CDR1 is GTSNPN and CDR2 is SVGIG (reference sequence). CDR3 length equals 12 residues. Trimming removed 5 bases from V and 9 bases from J, with 17 bases in between. CDR3 in amino acids: CAWELGTRGQYF. The CDR3 DNA is TGTGCCTGGGAACTTGGGACACGCGGGCAGTACTTC.

V and J are TRBV6-1 and TRBJ1-1; 10 bases agree with TRBD1. Germline CDR1 is MNHNS and CDR2 is SASEGT. CDR3 length: 15 amino acids. J was trimmed by 0 bases and V by 5 bases; bases with no gene match: 3. The DNA of the CDR3 is TGTGCCAGCAGTAGACAGGGGGCGGTGAACACTGAAGCTTTCTTT. Protein: CASSRQGAVNTEAFF.

CDR3 sequence: CASSIPTRGGKPEQYF. CDR3 DNA: TGTGCCAGCAGCATCCCGACGAGGGGGGGTAAACCGGAGCAGTACTTC. V gene TRBV6-6 combines with J gene TRBJ2-7; tentative D call: TRBD2 (7 bases). Germline V gene sequence: CDR1 MNHNY, CDR2 SVGAGI (reference sequence). The ends were cut back, 6 bases at V and 7 bases at J, with 25 bases in the middle. The CDR3 loop spans 16 amino acids.

The V call is TRBV11-3, the J call TRBJ1-1, with TRBD1 as a possible D gene (5 bases). The CDR3 is made up of 15 amino acids. V lost 1 base and J lost 6, with 15 bases in between. The germline V gene has CDR1 SGHNT and CDR2 YENEEA. The CDR3 here is CASSLGVSGRSEAFF. The CDR3 DNA reads TGTGCCAGCAGCTTAGGGGTATCGGGGCGATCTGAAGCTTTCTTT.

Here the CDR3 DNA reads TGCGCCAGCAGCCAAGATCTCCTCACAGATACGCAGTATTTT. It codes for CASSQDLLTDTQYF. The gene calls are TRBV4-1 and TRBJ2-3; D gene uncertain. Germline assignment: CDR1 MGHRA and CDR2 YSYEKL. The CDR3 is 14 amino acids. V was cut by 0 bases and J by 2 bases, with 6 bases left in between.